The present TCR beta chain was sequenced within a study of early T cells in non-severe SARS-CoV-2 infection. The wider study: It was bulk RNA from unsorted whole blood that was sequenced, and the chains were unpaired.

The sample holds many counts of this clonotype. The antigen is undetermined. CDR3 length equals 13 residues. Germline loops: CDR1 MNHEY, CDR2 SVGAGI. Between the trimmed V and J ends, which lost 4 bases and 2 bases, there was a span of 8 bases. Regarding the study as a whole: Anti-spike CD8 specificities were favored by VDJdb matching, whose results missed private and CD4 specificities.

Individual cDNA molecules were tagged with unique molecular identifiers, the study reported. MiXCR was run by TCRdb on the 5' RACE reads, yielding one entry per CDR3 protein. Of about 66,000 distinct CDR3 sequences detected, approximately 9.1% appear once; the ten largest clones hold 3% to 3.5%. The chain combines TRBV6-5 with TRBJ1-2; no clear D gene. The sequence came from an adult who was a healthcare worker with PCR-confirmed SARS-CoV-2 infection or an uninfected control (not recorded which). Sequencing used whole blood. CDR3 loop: CASSSPLNYGYTF. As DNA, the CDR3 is TGTGCCAGCAGTTCTCCCCTCAACTATGGCTACACCTTC.